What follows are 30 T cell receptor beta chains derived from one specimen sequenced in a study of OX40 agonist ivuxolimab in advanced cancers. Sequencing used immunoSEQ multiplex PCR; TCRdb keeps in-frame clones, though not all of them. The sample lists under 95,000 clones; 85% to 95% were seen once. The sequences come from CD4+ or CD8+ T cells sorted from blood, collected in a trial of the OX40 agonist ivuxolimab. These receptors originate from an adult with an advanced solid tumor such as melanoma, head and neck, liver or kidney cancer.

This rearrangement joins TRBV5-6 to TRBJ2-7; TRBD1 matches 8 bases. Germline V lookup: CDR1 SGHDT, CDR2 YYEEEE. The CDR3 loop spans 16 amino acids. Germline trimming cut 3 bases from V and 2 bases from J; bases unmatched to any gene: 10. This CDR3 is CASSWGTGRVPYEQYF. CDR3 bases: TGTGCCAGCAGCTGGGGGACAGGCCGGGTGCCCTACGAGCAGTACTTC. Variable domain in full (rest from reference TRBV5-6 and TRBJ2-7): DAGVTQSPTHLIKTRGQQVTLRCSPKSGHDTVSWYQQALGQGPQFIFQYYEEEERQRGNFPDRFSGHQFPNYSSELNVNALLLGDSALYLCASSWGTGRVPYEQYFGPGTRLTVT.

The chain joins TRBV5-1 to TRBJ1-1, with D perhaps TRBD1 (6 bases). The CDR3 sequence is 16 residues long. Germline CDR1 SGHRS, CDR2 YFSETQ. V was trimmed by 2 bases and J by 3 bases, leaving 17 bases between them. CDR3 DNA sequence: TGCGCCAGCAGCTTACGGCAGGGGCGAGGTCACACTGAAGCTTTCTTT. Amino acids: CASSLRQGRGHTEAFF.

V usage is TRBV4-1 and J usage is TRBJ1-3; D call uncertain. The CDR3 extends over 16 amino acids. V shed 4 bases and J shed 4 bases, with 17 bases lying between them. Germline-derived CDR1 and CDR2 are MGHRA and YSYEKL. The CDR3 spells CASSRFEGNSGNTIYF. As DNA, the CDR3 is TGCGCCAGCAGCCGGTTTGAGGGAAACTCGGGAAACACCATATATTTT.

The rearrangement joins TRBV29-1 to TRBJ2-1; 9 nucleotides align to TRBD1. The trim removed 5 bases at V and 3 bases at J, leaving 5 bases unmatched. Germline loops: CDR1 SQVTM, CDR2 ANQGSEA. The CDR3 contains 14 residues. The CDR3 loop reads CSVNNRGHYNEQFF. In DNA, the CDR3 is TGCAGCGTTAATAACAGGGGGCACTACAATGAGCAGTTCTTC.

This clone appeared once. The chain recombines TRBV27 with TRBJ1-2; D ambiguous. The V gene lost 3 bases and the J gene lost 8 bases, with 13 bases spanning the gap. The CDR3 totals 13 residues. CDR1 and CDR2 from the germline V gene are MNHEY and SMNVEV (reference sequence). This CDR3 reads CASSLGVTSGYTF. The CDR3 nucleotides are TGTGCCAGCAGTTTGGGAGTGACAAGCGGCTACACCTTC.

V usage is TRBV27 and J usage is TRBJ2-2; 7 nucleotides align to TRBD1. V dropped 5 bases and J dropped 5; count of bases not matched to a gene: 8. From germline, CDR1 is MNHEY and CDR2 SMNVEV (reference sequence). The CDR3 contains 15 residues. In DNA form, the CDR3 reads TGTGCCAGCAGTGTTACGACAGGGTGGACCGGGGAGCTGTTTTTT. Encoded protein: CASSVTTGWTGELFF.

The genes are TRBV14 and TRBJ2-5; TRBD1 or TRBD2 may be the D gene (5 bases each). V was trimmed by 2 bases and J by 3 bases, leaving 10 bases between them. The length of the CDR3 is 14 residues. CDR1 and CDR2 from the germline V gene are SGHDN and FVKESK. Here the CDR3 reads CASSQLGDEETQYF. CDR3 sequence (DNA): TGTGCCAGCAGCCAATTGGGGGACGAAGAGACCCAGTACTTC.

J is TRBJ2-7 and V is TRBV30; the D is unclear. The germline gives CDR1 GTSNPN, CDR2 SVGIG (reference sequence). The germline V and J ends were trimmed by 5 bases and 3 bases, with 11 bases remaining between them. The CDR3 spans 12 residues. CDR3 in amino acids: CAWQSLDYEQYF. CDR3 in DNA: TGTGCCTGGCAAAGTCTGGACTACGAGCAGTACTTC. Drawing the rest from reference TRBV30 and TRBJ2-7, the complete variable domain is SQTIHQWPATLVQPVGSPLSLECTVEGTSNPNLYWYRQAAGRGLQLLFYSVGIGQISSEVPQNLSASRPQDRQFILSSKKLLLSDSGFYLCAWQSLDYEQYFGPGTRLTVT.

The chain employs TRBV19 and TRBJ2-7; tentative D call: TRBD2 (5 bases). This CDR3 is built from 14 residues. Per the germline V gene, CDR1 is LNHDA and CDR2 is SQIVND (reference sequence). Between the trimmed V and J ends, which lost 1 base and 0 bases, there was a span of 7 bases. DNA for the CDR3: TGTGCCAGTAGTATAGCGGGGAGCTCCTACGAGCAGTACTTC. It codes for CASSIAGSSYEQYF.

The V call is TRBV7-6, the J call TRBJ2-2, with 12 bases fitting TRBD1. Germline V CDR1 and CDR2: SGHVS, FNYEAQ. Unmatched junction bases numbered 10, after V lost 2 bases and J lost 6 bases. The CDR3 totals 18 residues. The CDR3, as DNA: TGTGCCAGCAGCTTAATGCTAAAAGGGACAGGGGGCTCCGGGGAGCTGTTTTTT. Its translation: CASSLMLKGTGGSGELFF.

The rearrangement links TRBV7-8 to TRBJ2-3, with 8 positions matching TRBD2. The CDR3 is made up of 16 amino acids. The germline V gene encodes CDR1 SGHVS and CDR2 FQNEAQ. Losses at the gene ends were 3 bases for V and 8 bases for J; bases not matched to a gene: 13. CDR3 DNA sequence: TGTGCCAGCAGCTTGATTTTCGGAGAGGCGGGGGGTACGCAGTATTTT. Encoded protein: CASSLIFGEAGGTQYF.

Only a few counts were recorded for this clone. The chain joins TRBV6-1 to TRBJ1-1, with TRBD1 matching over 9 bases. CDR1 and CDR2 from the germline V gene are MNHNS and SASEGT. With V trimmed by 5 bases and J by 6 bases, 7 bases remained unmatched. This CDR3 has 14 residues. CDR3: CASSSRQGVSEAFF. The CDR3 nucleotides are TGTGCCAGCAGTTCCAGACAGGGGGTATCTGAAGCTTTCTTT.

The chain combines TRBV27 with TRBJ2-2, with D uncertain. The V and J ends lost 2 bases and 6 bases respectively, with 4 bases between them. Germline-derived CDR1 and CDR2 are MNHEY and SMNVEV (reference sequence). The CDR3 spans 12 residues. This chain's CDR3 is CASSLHPGELFF. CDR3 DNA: TGTGCCAGCAGTTTACACCCCGGGGAGCTGTTTTTT.

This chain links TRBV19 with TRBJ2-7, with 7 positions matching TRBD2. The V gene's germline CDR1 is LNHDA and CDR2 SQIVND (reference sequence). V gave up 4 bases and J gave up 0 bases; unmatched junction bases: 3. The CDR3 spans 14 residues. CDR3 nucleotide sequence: TGTGCCAGTAGTACCGGACTAGTCTCCTACGAGCAGTACTTC. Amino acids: CASSTGLVSYEQYF.

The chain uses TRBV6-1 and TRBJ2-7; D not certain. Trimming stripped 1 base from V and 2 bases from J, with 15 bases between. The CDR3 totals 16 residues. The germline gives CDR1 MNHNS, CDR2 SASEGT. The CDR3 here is CASSEVGDTLTYEQYF. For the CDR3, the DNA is TGTGCCAGCAGTGAAGTTGGTGACACTTTGACCTACGAGCAGTACTTC.

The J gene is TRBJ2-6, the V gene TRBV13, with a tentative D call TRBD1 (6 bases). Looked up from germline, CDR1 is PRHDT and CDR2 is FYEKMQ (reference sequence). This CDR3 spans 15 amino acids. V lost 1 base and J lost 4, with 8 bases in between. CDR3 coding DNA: TGTGCCAGCAGCTTAGCAGGGGTAGGGGCCAACGTCCTGACTTTC. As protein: CASSLAGVGANVLTF.

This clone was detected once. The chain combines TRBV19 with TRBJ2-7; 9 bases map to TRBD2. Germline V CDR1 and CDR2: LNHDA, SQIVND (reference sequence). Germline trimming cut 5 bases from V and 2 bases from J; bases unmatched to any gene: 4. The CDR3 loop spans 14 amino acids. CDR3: CASSGAGGPYEQYF. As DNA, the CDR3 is TGTGCCAGTAGTGGAGCGGGAGGACCCTACGAGCAGTACTTC.

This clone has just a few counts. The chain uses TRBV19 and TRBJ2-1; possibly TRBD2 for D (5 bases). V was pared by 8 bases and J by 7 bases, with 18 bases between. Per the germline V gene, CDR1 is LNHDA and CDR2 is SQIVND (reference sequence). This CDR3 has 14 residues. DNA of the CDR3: TGTGCCAGTTGGGGTGGCGGGCTCCATAATGAGCAGTTCTTC. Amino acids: CASWGGGLHNEQFF. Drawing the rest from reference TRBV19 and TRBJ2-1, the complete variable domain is DGGITQSPKYLFRKEGQNVTLSCEQNLNHDAMYWYRQDPGQGLRLIYYSQIVNDFQKGDIAEGYSVSREKKESFPLTVTSAQKNPTAFYLCASWGGGLHNEQFFGPGTRLTVL.

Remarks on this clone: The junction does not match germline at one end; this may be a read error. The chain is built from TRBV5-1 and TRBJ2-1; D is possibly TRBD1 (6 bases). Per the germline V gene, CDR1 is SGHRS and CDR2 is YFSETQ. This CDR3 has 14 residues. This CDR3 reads CASSLAGVYNEQFF. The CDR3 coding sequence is TGCGCCAGCAGTTTGGCAGGGGTGTACAATGAGCAGTTCTTC.

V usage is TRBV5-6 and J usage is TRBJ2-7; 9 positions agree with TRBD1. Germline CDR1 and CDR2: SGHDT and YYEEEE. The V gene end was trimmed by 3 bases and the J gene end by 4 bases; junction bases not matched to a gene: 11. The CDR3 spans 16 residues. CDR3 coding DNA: TGTGCCAGCAGCTCCGAGGCCGGGACAGGGCGGTACGAGCAGTACTTC. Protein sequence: CASSSEAGTGRYEQYF.

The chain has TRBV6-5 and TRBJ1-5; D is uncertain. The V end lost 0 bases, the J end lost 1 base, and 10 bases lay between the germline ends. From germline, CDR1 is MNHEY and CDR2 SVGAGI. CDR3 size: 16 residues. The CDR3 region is CASSYSSAGSNQPQHF. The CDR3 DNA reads TGTGCCAGCAGTTACTCATCGGCGGGGAGCAATCAGCCCCAGCATTTT.

The CDR3 sequence: CSVERDADTQYF. In DNA form, the CDR3 reads TGCAGCGTTGAAAGGGACGCAGATACGCAGTATTTT. The gene calls are TRBV29-1 and TRBJ2-3; D is tentatively TRBD1 or TRBD2 (5 bases each). V lost 2 bases and J lost 4, with 7 bases in between. Germline loops: CDR1 SQVTM, CDR2 ANQGSEA. This CDR3 spans 12 amino acids.

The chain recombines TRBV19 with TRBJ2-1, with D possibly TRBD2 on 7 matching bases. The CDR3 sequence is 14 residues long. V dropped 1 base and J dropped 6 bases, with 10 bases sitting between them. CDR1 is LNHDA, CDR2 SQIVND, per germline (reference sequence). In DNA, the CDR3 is TGTGCCAGTAGTATAGCGGGGGGCCTCAATGAGCAGTTCTTC. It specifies CASSIAGGLNEQFF.

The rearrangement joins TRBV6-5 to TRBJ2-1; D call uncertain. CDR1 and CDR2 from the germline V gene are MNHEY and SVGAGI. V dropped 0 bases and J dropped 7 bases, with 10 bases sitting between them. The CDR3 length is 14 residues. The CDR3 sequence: CASSYSTGINEQFF. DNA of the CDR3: TGTGCCAGCAGTTACTCGACTGGAATTAATGAGCAGTTCTTC.

The CDR3 DNA reads TGCGCCAGCAGTGAACAGGGGTGGTCTTCACCCCTCCACTTT. Protein sequence: CASSEQGWSSPLHF. This chain links TRBV10-2 with TRBJ1-6; TRBD1 matches 7 bases. The CDR3 runs 14 residues. Germline lookup yields CDR1 WSHSY and CDR2 SAAADI. V lost 3 bases to trimming and J lost 9 bases; unmatched junction nucleotides: 5.

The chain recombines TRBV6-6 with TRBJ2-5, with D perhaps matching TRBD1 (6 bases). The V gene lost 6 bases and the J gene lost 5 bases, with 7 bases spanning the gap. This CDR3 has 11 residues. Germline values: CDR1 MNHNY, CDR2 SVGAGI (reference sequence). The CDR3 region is CASRQGETQYF. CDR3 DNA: TGTGCCAGCAGGCAGGGGGAGACCCAGTACTTC.

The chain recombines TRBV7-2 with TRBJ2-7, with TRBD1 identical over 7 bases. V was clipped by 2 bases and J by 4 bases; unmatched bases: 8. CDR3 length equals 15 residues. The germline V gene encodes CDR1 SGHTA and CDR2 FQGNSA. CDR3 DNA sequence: TGTGCCAGCAGCTTAAGTTCCGGCAGGGGGTACGAGCAGTACTTC. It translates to CASSLSSGRGYEQYF.

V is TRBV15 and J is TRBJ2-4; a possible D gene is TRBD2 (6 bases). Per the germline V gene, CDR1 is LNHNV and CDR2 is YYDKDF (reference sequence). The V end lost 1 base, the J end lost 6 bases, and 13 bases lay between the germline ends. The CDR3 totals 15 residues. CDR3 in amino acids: CATSRGRGPGNIQYF. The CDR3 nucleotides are TGTGCCACCAGCAGAGGGAGGGGCCCAGGAAACATTCAGTACTTC. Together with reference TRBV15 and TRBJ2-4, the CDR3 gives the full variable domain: DAMVIQNPRYQVTQFGKPVTLSCSQTLNHNVMYWYQQKSSQAPKLLFHYYDKDFNNEADTPDNFQSRRPNTSFCFLDIRSPGLGDTAMYLCATSRGRGPGNIQYFGAGTRLSVL.

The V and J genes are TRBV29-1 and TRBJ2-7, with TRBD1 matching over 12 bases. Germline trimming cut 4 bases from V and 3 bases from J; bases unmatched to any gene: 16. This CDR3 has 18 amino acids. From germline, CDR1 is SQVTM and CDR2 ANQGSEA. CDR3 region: CSVVGTGGPNARLYEQYF. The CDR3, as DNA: TGCAGCGTTGTAGGGACAGGGGGCCCGAATGCCCGCCTCTACGAGCAGTACTTC.

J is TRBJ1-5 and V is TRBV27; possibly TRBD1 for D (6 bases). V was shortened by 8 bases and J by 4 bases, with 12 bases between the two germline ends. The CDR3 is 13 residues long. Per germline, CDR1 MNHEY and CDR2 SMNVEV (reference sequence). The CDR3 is CASQQGRNQPQHF. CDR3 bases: TGTGCCAGCCAACAGGGTAGGAATCAGCCCCAGCATTTT.